This T cell receptor beta chain was found in a study of vaccination and CD4 T cells after COVID-19. The Oncomine TCR Beta short-read assay sequenced DNA from cultured CD4+ T cells. One entry per CDR3 protein results from TCRdb running MiXCR on the PCR reads. The sample lists about 13,000 distinct CDR3 sequences, 55% to 65% seen once, with about an eighth in the top ten. Treatment indicated: roughly nine-day PBMC culture with coronavirus spike peptide pools or control peptides (ViraFEST assay). CDR3 length: 15 residues. V lost 6 bases and J lost 6; bases outside the gene matches: 8. Germline assignment: CDR1 LNHDA and CDR2 SQIVND (reference sequence). This clonotype was picked up a small number of times. Its antigen is unidentified.

The material sequenced was CD4+ T cells from blood, cultured in vitro. This TCR was recovered from a human donor who had recovered from COVID-19. The chain couples TRBV19 to TRBJ1-5; TRBD1 matches at 10 bases. The chain's CDR3 is CASSRTGTGAQPQHF. CDR3 nucleotide sequence: TGTGCCAGTAGCCGGACCGGGACAGGGGCTCAGCCCCAGCATTTT.